This paragraph covers one T cell receptor (beta chain) sequence. Its antigen is currently unknown. This entry belongs to a study of shared clonotypes between healthy human individuals. The wider study: Donors had three CD4 naive, three CD4 memory, two CD8 naive and one CD8 memory plate apiece.

Study-wide findings and caveats: Clonotypes shared by all four sorted-subset donors had higher generation probabilities than non-shared clonotypes.

CD45RO negativity and positive selection for CCR7 defined naive CD8 cells, a population that excluded terminally differentiated effector memory CD45RA+ cells. Recent acute infections and vaccinations were absent in the healthy HIV-negative adult donors. CDR1 SGDLS and CDR2 YYNGEE come from the germline V gene. The CDR3 covers 16 residues. V lost 4 bases, J lost 0 bases, and 14 bases lay in between. Assay: immunoSEQ multiplex PCR; the TCRdb copy retains only in-frame clones and omits some. Of hundreds of thousands of clones detected, about 97% appear once; the ten largest clones hold 0.2% to 0.25%. Sequenced material: naive CD8+ T cells sorted from blood. J is TRBJ1-3 and V is TRBV9, with unresolved D. This sequence was found in a man younger than 40 in good health. The CDR3 spells CASSHRKASSGNTIYF. The CDR3, as DNA: TGTGCCAGCAGCCACCGGAAAGCAAGCTCTGGAAACACCATATATTTT.